The 19 T cell receptor beta chains below were found in one sample sequenced in a study of T cell responses to AZD1222 COVID-19 vaccine. Using immunoSEQ multiplex PCR, the repertoire was profiled, and TCRdb retains in-frame clones only, with some absent. The sample lists about 170,000 clones, 87% occurring once. The sample here was peripheral blood, taken on day 0 of AZD1222 vaccination. All receptors derive from an adult in good health.

This clone was seen just once. The chain uses TRBV5-6 and TRBJ2-5, with 8 bases aligning to TRBD1. J was trimmed by 0 bases and V by 3 bases; bases with no gene match: 7. The CDR3 runs to 16 residues. Germline CDR1 is SGHDT and CDR2 is YYEEEE. This chain's CDR3 is CASSSWTGPHQETQYF. CDR3 sequence (DNA): TGTGCCAGCAGCTCTTGGACAGGGCCCCACCAAGAGACCCAGTACTTC.

This clone came up once. This chain connects TRBV3-1 (or the pseudogene TRBV3-2) to TRBJ2-1; tentative D call: TRBD2 (7 bases). Germline CDR1 reads LGHDT; CDR2 reads YNNKEL (reference sequence). The CDR3 contains 20 residues. V lost 6 bases, J lost 0 bases, and 27 bases lay in between. The CDR3 region has the DNA TGTGCCAGCAGGTCGACAAGGGGGGGGGAGCGGACCATCTCCTACAATGAGCAGTTCTTC. Translating gives CASRSTRGGERTISYNEQFF.

J is TRBJ1-1 and V is TRBV9, with D perhaps TRBD1 (6 bases). V dropped 4 bases and J dropped 7 bases, with 17 bases sitting between them. Germline V CDR1 and CDR2: SGDLS, YYNGEE. This CDR3 region has 14 residues. This CDR3 reads CASSTQLQGREAFF. The CDR3 nucleotides read TGTGCCAGCAGCACACAGCTACAGGGCCGTGAAGCTTTCTTT. The whole variable domain, filled in from reference TRBV9 and TRBJ1-1, reads DSGVTQTPKHLITATGQRVTLRCSPRSGDLSVYWYQQSLDQGLQFLIQYYNGEERAKGNILERFSAQQFPDLHSELNLSSLELGDSALYFCASSTQLQGREAFFGQGTRLTVV.

This clone was observed a single time. The CDR3 sequence: CAISEGRAAEAFF. CDR3 nucleotide sequence: TGTGCCATCAGTGAGGGCAGGGCAGCTGAAGCTTTCTTT. The chain combines TRBV10-3 with TRBJ1-1, with a tentative D call TRBD1 (5 bases). V lost 2 bases to trimming and J lost 6 bases, with 10 bases between them. Germline V gives CDR1 ENHRY, CDR2 SYGVKD. CDR3 length: 13 residues.

The genes are TRBV6-5 and TRBJ1-2; D is undetermined. Trimming took 8 bases from V and 4 from J, leaving 14 bases between them. This CDR3 is 13 amino acids long. Germline CDR1 is MNHEY and CDR2 is SVGAGI. This chain's CDR3 is CASGKDGPYGYTF. DNA of the CDR3: TGTGCCAGCGGGAAGGACGGACCCTATGGCTACACCTTC.

The rearrangement links TRBV7-8 to TRBJ1-2; D is possibly TRBD1 (6 bases). Germline loops: CDR1 SGHVS, CDR2 FQNEAQ. The V end lost 5 bases, the J end lost 0 bases, and 13 bases lay between the germline ends. CDR3 size: 15 residues. CDR3 nucleotides: TGTGCCAGCAGCGCCCGGGACAAAGCTAACTATGGCTACACCTTC. Protein product: CASSARDKANYGYTF.

This clone was counted between two and nine times. The rearrangement joins TRBV3-1 (or the pseudogene TRBV3-2) to TRBJ1-6, with 10 nucleotides matching TRBD1. Germline loops: CDR1 LGHDT, CDR2 YNNKEL (reference sequence). CDR3 size: 15 residues. V shed 2 bases and J 10 bases; nucleotides not matched to a gene: 5. CDR3 sequence (DNA): TGTGCCAGCAGCCAATGGGACAGGGGCGACTCACCCCTCCACTTT. Encoded protein: CASSQWDRGDSPLHF.

This clone appeared a single time. V usage is TRBV7-2 and J usage is TRBJ2-7; D is unresolved. The CDR3 runs 11 residues. Trimming took off 4 bases at V and 3 bases at J, with 4 bases between the two ends. CDR1 and CDR2 (germline): SGHTA, FQGNSA. The CDR3 DNA is TGTGCCAGCAGCTACAACTACGAGCAGTACTTC. It is translated as CASSYNYEQYF.

The chain couples TRBV2 to TRBJ1-1; no reliable D call. CDR3 size: 15 residues. Germline values: CDR1 SNHLY, CDR2 FYNNEI. Between the trimmed V and J ends, which lost 6 bases and 2 bases, there was a span of 16 bases. CDR3 protein: CASRRYDTLNTEAFF. CDR3 DNA: TGTGCCAGCAGGAGGTACGACACGCTCAACACTGAAGCTTTCTTT.

CDR3 bases: TGTGCCAGCAGTGAATCACGAAGGACAGGGGCGGGAAACACCATATATTTT. Translation gives CASSESRRTGAGNTIYF. The rearrangement joins TRBV25-1 to TRBJ1-3; TRBD1 agrees at 9 bases. The CDR3 sequence is 17 residues long. With 1 base clipped from V and 4 bases from J, the junction kept 8 bases outside the gene matches. Per the germline V gene, CDR1 is MGHDK and CDR2 is SYGVNS.

The chain is built from TRBV6-5 and TRBJ1-2; D not certain. The germline CDR1 and CDR2 sequences are MNHEY and SVGAGI. The CDR3 has 12 amino acids. The V and J ends lost 7 bases and 3 bases respectively, with 9 bases between them. For the CDR3, the DNA is TGTGCCAGCACGGGCGGGTACTATGGCTACACCTTC. Protein sequence: CASTGGYYGYTF.

A few counts support this clone. V usage is TRBV18 and J usage is TRBJ1-2, with TRBD1 matching over 9 bases. Germline CDR1 reads KGHSH; CDR2 reads LQKENI. With 4 bases clipped from V and 8 bases from J, the junction kept 5 bases outside the gene matches. This CDR3 has 13 amino acids. Here the CDR3 reads CASSLRTGEGYTF. As DNA, the CDR3 is TGTGCCAGCTCACTTCGGACAGGGGAAGGCTACACCTTC. The variable domain in full, completed from reference TRBV18 and TRBJ1-2, reads NAGVMQNPRHLVRRRGQEARLRCSPMKGHSHVYWYRQLPEEGLKFMVYLQKENIIDESGMPKERFSAEFPKEGPSILRIQQVVRGDSAAYFCASSLRTGEGYTFGSGTRLTVV.

The gene calls are TRBV6-1 and TRBJ1-6; D is unresolved. The germline V gene has CDR1 MNHNS and CDR2 SASEGT. Trimming pared 2 bases from V and 6 bases from J, leaving 11 bases between. The length of the CDR3 is 15 residues. CDR3 DNA: TGTGCCAGCAGTGAAAGTCCAGGTCGTAATTCACCCCTCCACTTT. Its protein is CASSESPGRNSPLHF.

In its sample, this clone was seen once. CDR3 DNA: TGCGCCAGCAGCCGAGGAGGCCGCGCTGAAGCTTTCTTT. It translates to CASSRGGRAEAFF. This chain links TRBV4-1 with TRBJ1-1; no definite D call. Germline CDR1 MGHRA, CDR2 YSYEKL. The V end lost 4 bases, the J end lost 6 bases, and 12 bases lay between the germline ends. CDR3 size: 13 residues.

The gene calls are TRBV27 and TRBJ2-3; D gene unclear. Trimming shortened V by 3 bases and J by 4 bases, and 5 bases separated the two germline ends. CDR1 and CDR2 (germline): MNHEY, SMNVEV (reference sequence). The CDR3 is made up of 12 amino acids. CDR3 sequence reads: CASSFNADTQYF. CDR3 bases: TGTGCCAGCAGTTTTAACGCAGATACGCAGTATTTT.

This clone is a singleton in its sample. J is TRBJ1-2 and V is TRBV7-8; 7 bases line up with TRBD1. Per the germline V gene, CDR1 is SGHVS and CDR2 is FQNEAQ. The CDR3 contains 14 residues. Unmatched junction bases numbered 6, after V lost 0 bases and J lost 8 bases. CDR3 bases: TGTGCCAGCAGCTTAGCAGACAGGGTTAACGGCTACACCTTC. It is translated as CASSLADRVNGYTF.

This sequence joins TRBV5-6 and TRBJ1-3; D remains unclear. This CDR3 is 13 amino acids long. Germline V gene sequence: CDR1 SGHDT, CDR2 YYEEEE. Trimming cost V 2 bases and J 3 bases, with 6 bases left between them. The CDR3 DNA reads as TGTGCCAGCAGCTTAATTTTTGGAAACACCATATATTTT. As protein: CASSLIFGNTIYF.

The rearrangement joins TRBV19 to TRBJ1-2; D is perhaps TRBD1 (5 bases). Germline V CDR1 and CDR2: LNHDA, SQIVND (reference sequence). CDR3 length: 12 amino acids. Deletions cut 5 bases from V and 8 bases from J, with 12 bases between. Here the CDR3 DNA reads TGTGCCAGTAGTCAGGGTTTGGGGGGCTACACCTTC. Translating it yields CASSQGLGGYTF.

Comment on this clone: The same CDR3 arises from other DNA sequences in this sample as well. The chain links TRBV6-5 to TRBJ1-1; a weak D match, TRBD1 (5 bases). This CDR3 has 13 residues. The ends were cut back, 6 bases at V and 3 bases at J, with 11 bases in the middle. The germline CDR1 and CDR2 sequences are MNHEY and SVGAGI. CDR3 residues: CASSIQGYTEAFF. CDR3 nucleotides: TGTGCCAGCAGCATCCAGGGATACACTGAAGCTTTCTTT.